What follows is one T cell receptor beta chain and its context. Its antigen is not known. Both 60 Vbeta primers and 13 Jbeta primers went into the PCR. Data came from immunoSEQ multiplex PCR; TCRdb stores just in-frame clones and leaves some out. The sample has about 130,000 clones; roughly 69% are singletons. These data are taken from a study of cytomegalovirus exposure and HLA in healthy donors. Study information: Falling in the Caucasian-associated ancestry cluster were less than 85% of 398 genotyped donors. Study-level findings and limits: Analyses of presence and absence presupposed an approximately uniform sequencing depth across donors.

Sequences were obtained from PBMCs. The origin of this receptor is a human donor in good health.

The CDR3 loop is CASSPEVPIDETQYF. The CDR3 DNA sequence: TGCGCCAGCAGTCCGGAGGTCCCCATAGATGAGACCCAGTACTTC. The chain combines TRBV23-1 with TRBJ2-5, with D perhaps matching TRBD2 (5 bases). TRBV23-1 counts as an open reading frame of uncertain function. The CDR3 is 15 amino acids. Trimming stripped 4 bases from V and 5 bases from J, with 17 bases between.